This T cell receptor (beta chain) was documented in a study of T cell changes during pregnancy in multiple sclerosis. V was clipped by 2 bases and J by 9 bases, with 17 bases between them. Per the germline V gene, CDR1 is SQVTM and CDR2 is ANQGSEA. This CDR3 is built from 14 residues. Repertoires were generated with immunoSEQ multiplex PCR, while TCRdb's copy carries only in-frame clones and drops some. This repertoire shows tens of thousands of clones, more than 85% found once; its top ten account for about 0.9%. The clonotype was recovered from a female donor with multiple sclerosis, enrolled in a pregnancy study. The material sequenced was peripheral blood, taken in the first trimester of pregnancy. The genes are TRBV29-1 and TRBJ2-1, with D maybe TRBD1 (6 bases). CDR3 sequence (DNA): TGCAGCGTTGAAAGGAACAGGGCGAGGAGTGAGCAGTTCTTC. Translation gives CSVERNRARSEQFF.